This T cell receptor beta chain was captured by sequencing in a study of vaccination effects on CD4 cells after COVID-19. Study in general: Vaccination of participants consisted of two doses of either the BNT162b2 or mRNA-1273 vaccine. Overall study results and limits: Marked clonal contraction was seen in infection- and vaccine-induced clones late after vaccination.

V was pared by 1 base and J by 4 bases, with 16 bases between. This CDR3 contains 16 residues. CDR1 and CDR2 from the germline V gene are LGHDT and YNNKEL (reference sequence). About this clone: The target antigen is unknown.

Following culture for roughly 10 days, CD4+ T cells were isolated. Testing of the vaccine recipients showed negative nucleocapsid antibodies and no prior SARS-CoV-2 infection. Half-medium replacement with IL-2 medium occurred on days 3 and 7. Some clones are missing from TCRdb's copy, which holds only in-frame ones; the method was immunoSEQ multiplex PCR. The table records 50,000 or so clones, over 50% of them present only once. This chain links TRBV3-1 (or the pseudogene TRBV3-2) with TRBJ1-1, with TRBD1 as a possible D gene (5 bases). The sequence was collected from a human donor who received a COVID-19 vaccine. Sequenced material: CD4+ T cells from PBMCs cultured without peptide, taken before COVID-19 vaccination. The CDR3 sequence is CASSQGGTLRGTEAFF. CDR3 coding DNA: TGTGCCAGCAGCCAAGGGGGGACTCTGCGGGGCACTGAAGCTTTCTTT.